This T cell receptor (beta chain) was profiled in a study of OX40 agonist ivuxolimab in advanced cancers. Looking at the study overall: Ivuxolimab was a fully human IgG2 agonistic monoclonal antibody targeting the costimulatory receptor OX40 (CD134). Intravenous ivuxolimab was administered to patients every 2 weeks at six dose levels: 0.01, 0.1, 0.3, 1.5, 3 and 10 mg/kg. Of the 50 to 55 dose-escalation patients, hepatocellular carcinoma was present in some 19, melanoma in approximately 15, renal cell carcinoma in 9 and head and neck cancer in 9. The dose-escalation cohort was about 86% male with a mean age of approximately 60 years, ranging from 23 to 79. Patients were allowed to have had prior anti-PD-1, anti-PD-L1 or anti-CTLA-4 therapy, and less than 45% of the dose-escalation patients had previously received checkpoint inhibitors. Partial responses occurred in three dose-escalation patients: two with cutaneous melanoma and one with hepatocellular carcinoma. Peripheral TCRbeta sequencing aimed to test whether ivuxolimab altered TCR sequence diversity and caused clonal T-cell expansion. The paper describes the monotherapy dose-escalation part (N = 52 patients) of the phase I trial of ivuxolimab.

The trial excluded patients who had a history of autoimmune disease or who were on systemic immunosuppression. Peripheral blood for TCR sequencing was collected from all dose cohorts at baseline, on cycle 4 day 1, and on cycle 7 day 1. Samples were obtained from an open-label, multicenter, first-in-human phase I dose-escalation trial of ivuxolimab. Adults with locally advanced or metastatic melanoma, renal cell, hepatocellular, or head and neck squamous cell carcinoma were enrolled in the trial. CD4+ and CD8+ T cells were sorted separately from peripheral blood before TCR sequencing. For sequencing of the TCRbeta CDR3 region, genomic DNA was extracted from the sorted cells. TCRbeta CDR3 regions were sequenced using the immunoSEQ Assay. Here the immuneACCESS table is served through TCRdb, limited to in-frame sequences with V and J called. Missing clones are a known gap in these copies; in checked studies unresolved V genes cover under half, and the rest lacks a known reason. This sample has roughly 99,000 clones in its table, and 91% of those were observed once. The ten largest clones represent around 1.2% of the sample.

What the authors observed across the whole study: In the 0.1-3.0 mg/kg groups, partial responders were among the patients with the lowest normalized peripheral clonal expansion, particularly in CD8+ T cells. Clonal expansion of both CD4+ and CD8+ blood T cells was observed from baseline to week 6 at doses 0.1 to 3.0 mg/kg. Low levels of normalized T-cell clonal expansion were also seen in some patients who did not respond. The antigen specificity of the peripheral T cells that underwent clonal expansion was not determined. On average, CD8+ T cells showed more expanded clones than CD4+ T cells after ivuxolimab.

In the case of this clone: What this receptor recognizes is not known. No much larger clonotype is one base removed from it; base qualities were not supplied.

Sample: CD4+ or CD8+ T cells sorted from blood, taken in a trial of the OX40 agonist ivuxolimab. The TCR originated in an adult with an advanced solid tumor such as melanoma, head and neck, liver or kidney cancer.

The CDR3 region: CASSWDDGAYTF. The DNA sequence is given as TGTGCCAGCAGTTGGGATGACGGCGCCTACACCTTC. The chain is made from TRBV5-4 and TRBJ1-2, with no confident D gene call. The junction shows trimming of 5 bases on V and 10 bases on J, plus 15 bases between the germline ends. Measured from the cysteine to the phenylalanine, the CDR3 is 12 residues long. Only the CDR3 DNA stays, 36 bases, in frame from base 1. Per the germline V gene (reference sequence), SGHNT is the CDR1 and YYREEE is the CDR2.